One TCR beta chain is described in this entry. This sample is drawn from a study of blood T cell repertoires in COVID-19. The overall study: Both acute and convalescent COVID-19 samples were obtained from the United States, Italy and Spain. PBMCs, B-cell-depleted T cells, or T cells were the source of the cDNA or gDNA that made up the material.

Per the study methods: From reference gene primer amplification, estimates of nucleated cell counts were derived. Sequencing used immunoSEQ multiplex PCR; TCRdb keeps in-frame clones, though not all of them. V, J and clone size reflect that table, while D and trimming were determined from the DNA. The sample contains tens of thousands of clones, roughly 90% of which appear only once. This clonotype was obtained from a man between 50 and 59 years old with acute or convalescent COVID-19. The specimen was peripheral blood.

Here the CDR3 reads CASSRQENTEAFF. The CDR3, as DNA: TGTGCCAGCAGCCGACAGGAGAACACTGAAGCTTTCTTT. The chain joins TRBV6-5 to TRBJ1-1, with D tentatively TRBD1 (6 bases). The germline V gene encodes CDR1 MNHEY and CDR2 SVGAGI. The CDR3 covers 13 residues. The V and J ends lost 6 bases and 1 base respectively, with 9 bases between them.